This note documents a single T cell receptor (beta chain) sequence. This clonotype was seen many times. Its target antigen remains unknown. No much larger clonotype is one base removed from it; base qualities were not supplied. Taken from cysteine to phenylalanine, the CDR3 has 18 residues. Solely the CDR3 DNA is kept, with 54 bases framed from the first base. Trimming at the junction amounts to 5 bases on V and 2 bases on J, and the germline ends lie 24 bases apart. CDR1 MNHEY and CDR2 SMNVEV are derived from the germline V gene (reference sequence). Amplification of TCR beta CDR3 regions was carried out from RNA transcripts. The first round of RT-PCR for the TCR CDR3 was performed with the HTBI primer set and the Qiagen OneStep RT-PCR kit. A second multiplex PCR round built the libraries, followed by size selection and purification. Sequencing of the libraries was done on an Illumina HiSeq2000 using paired-end 100 bp reads. The paper's data handling went like this. SOAPnuke was used to process the raw data, with reads discarded if the reads contained adapters or uncalled bases, had a mean Phred below 15, or lacked an exact constant-primer or identifier match. High-quality paired reads were merged using COPE v1.2.5, and each unique nucleotide sequence was defined as a clonotype. MiTCR v1.1 was used to align clonotypes to the IMGT TRBV, TRBD and TRBJ reference segments. The analysis included only V-J combinations with a frequency above 0.0001, which together covered approximately 99% of the repertoires. A TCS score was defined as the ratio between F50 (clonal expansion) and ExV (chaos), using BLOSUM62-based TCRdist between CDR3 peptides within each V-J. Welch's t-statistics and random forest reduced roughly 530 V-J features to 10 to 15, which were used in a naive Bayes classifier (R e1071). TCRdb cleaned the public reads at Q25 with fastp, built clones with MiXCR and kept in-frame beta chains. Each CDR3 protein appears once, grouped with its most common genes and DNA. TCRdb, not the authors, supplied the V and J calls. Present in this sample are approximately 740,000 distinct CDR3 sequences, 13% to 15% of which were seen just once. 10% to 13% of the sample rests with the top ten.

This specimen belongs to a study of T cells in Graves' hyperthyroidism and ophthalmopathy (dated by TCRdb to between 2018 and 2021). Some background on the complete study: Peripheral blood samples were taken at initial diagnosis, before any treatment was given. To identify TCR V-J signatures that set the groups apart, the researchers used a discovery cohort of about a hundred patients, made up of roughly 45 with Graves' ophthalmopathy and some 56 with stable Graves' hyperthyroidism. Prospective prediction of ophthalmopathy was tested in an independent validation cohort consisting of some 18 hyperthyroidism patients and more than 15 patients who later progressed to ophthalmopathy. The roughly 90 discovery patients were divided at random into training and test sets in a 7:3 ratio. The study also compared thyroid tissue and blood T-cell repertoires from 6 or 7 Graves' hyperthyroidism patients. After sampling, hyperthyroidism patients received methimazole starting at 30 mg daily, and ophthalmopathy patients received high-dose intravenous methylprednisolone. The paper describes TCR Vbeta CDR3 sequencing of 120 to 150 peripheral blood samples, made up of 43 ophthalmopathy patients, some 80 hyperthyroidism patients and 17 progressor patients. Study-wide conclusions, independent of this receptor: Ophthalmopathy was separated from stable hyperthyroidism by a 13 V-J signature model, with around 88% sensitivity and about 81% specificity obtained in cross-validation and 80%/75% obtained in testing. In validation, the model predicted progression to ophthalmopathy a median of about 6 months before onset, with about 67% sensitivity and almost 75% specificity. Sample size was not statistically predetermined, and blinding of investigators to group allocation was not performed. Most expanded thyroid clonotypes (frequency above 0.001) were also detected in blood, suggesting blood repertoires may reflect thyroid immune responses.

Graves' hyperthyroidism was defined as stable when no progression to ophthalmopathy occurred over 18 months of follow-up. Hyperthyroidism patients were newly diagnosed, with disease duration under 2 months, and aged 18 to 65 years. Any patient with an uncontrolled infection, another autoimmune disease, pregnancy or lactation was excluded. Clinical symptoms, serum thyroxine and TRAb, thyroid ultrasound, and orbital computed tomography formed the basis for the diagnoses. Ficoll-Paque density gradient centrifugation was used to isolate PBMCs from 8.5 to 10 ml of fresh peripheral blood. Total RNA was extracted using Trizol reagent, and RNA quality was assessed on an Agilent 2100 Bioanalyzer.

The sequence derives from a woman in her late teens or twenties with Graves' hyperthyroidism. The sequenced material came from blood. This chain joins TRBV27 to TRBJ2-5, and the D gene may be TRBD1, 5 bases matching. The base sequence is TGTGCCAGCAGTCCCCACCCCTCCGGCAGGGCGGTACAAGAGACCCAGTACTTC. Protein translation: CASSPHPSGRAVQETQYF.